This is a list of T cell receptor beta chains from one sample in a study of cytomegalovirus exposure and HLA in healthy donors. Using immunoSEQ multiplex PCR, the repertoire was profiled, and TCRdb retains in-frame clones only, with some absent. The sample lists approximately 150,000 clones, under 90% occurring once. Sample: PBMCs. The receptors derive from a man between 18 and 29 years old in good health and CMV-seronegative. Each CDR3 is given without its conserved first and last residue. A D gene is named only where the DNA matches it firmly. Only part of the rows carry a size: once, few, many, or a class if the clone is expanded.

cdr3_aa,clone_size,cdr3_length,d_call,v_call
ASRTGDILSYEQY,-,13,TRBD1,TRBV6-1
ASSYATGSYGYT,-,12,-,TRBV6-5
ASSIAATVYPGELF,-,14,-,TRBV19
ASSQGSLAANLQETQY,once,16,-,TRBV4-3
ASPSRGEQF,-,9,-,TRBV2
SVEGRGYEQY,-,10,-,TRBV29-1
AISESIGGFSYNEQF,-,15,-,TRBV10-3
ASRASSGGAAETQY,-,14,TRBD2,TRBV7-9
ASSPTGGGNGYT,few,12,-,TRBV6-5
ASKQTSGRPDTQY,-,13,TRBD2,TRBV2
ASSLAGGVWNTEAF,-,14,-,TRBV5-1
ASRQGETQY,-,9,-,TRBV4-3
SVTDPLYSYEQY,-,12,-,TRBV29-1
ASSDLGRGRNEQF,-,13,TRBD1,TRBV6-4
SVGTGTSVPIQY,-,12,TRBD2,TRBV29-1
ASSLSGTYGYT,-,11,-,TRBV5-8
ASSLVMGQGSGYT,-,13,TRBD1,TRBV5-8
ASSPPGQAATNEKLF,once,15,TRBD1,TRBV11-2
ASSPRQGAKNIQY,-,13,TRBD1,TRBV27
SVRQGPEAF,once,9,TRBD1,TRBV29-1
ASRATSALSYEQF,-,13,TRBD2,TRBV25-1
ASSFGTSGAQETQY,-,14,TRBD2,TRBV5-1
ASSYGDTEAF,few,10,-,TRBV6-5
ASSPLFAGTGHYEQY,-,15,-,TRBV28
ASSLDMVAGQGETQY,few,15,TRBD2,TRBV11-3
ASSSGDISYEQY,-,12,-,TRBV28
ASSDRRYGYT,-,10,-,TRBV6-5
ASSLIREATYEQY,-,13,TRBD2,TRBV28
ATSDNYSYEQY,-,11,-,TRBV27